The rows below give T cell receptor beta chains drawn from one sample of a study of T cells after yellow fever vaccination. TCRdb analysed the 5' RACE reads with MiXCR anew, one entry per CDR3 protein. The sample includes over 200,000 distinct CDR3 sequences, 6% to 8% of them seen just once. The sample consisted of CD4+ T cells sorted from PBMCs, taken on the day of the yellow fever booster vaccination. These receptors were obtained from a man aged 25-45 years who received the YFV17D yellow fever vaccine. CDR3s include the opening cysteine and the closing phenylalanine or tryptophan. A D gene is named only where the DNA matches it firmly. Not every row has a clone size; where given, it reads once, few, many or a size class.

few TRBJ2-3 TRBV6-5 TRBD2 TGTGCCAGCAGTTACCCCCAACTAGCGGGAGTCGGATATACGCAGTATTTT CASSYPQLAGVGYTQYF
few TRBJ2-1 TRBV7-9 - TGTGCCAGCAGCTTACTTGTACTAGTGAATGAGCAGTTCTTC CASSLLVLVNEQFF
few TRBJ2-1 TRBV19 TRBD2 TGTGCCAGTAGTCCCAGACCATTTAGCGGGACCTACAATGAGCAGTTCTTC CASSPRPFSGTYNEQFF
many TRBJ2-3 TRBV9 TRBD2 TGTGCCAGCAGCGTAGTTCGTGGGAGGGACACAGATACGCAGTATTTT CASSVVRGRDTDTQYF
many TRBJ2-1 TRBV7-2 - TGTGCCAGCAGCTTAGTTAGGTCCTCCTACAATGAGCAGTTCTTC CASSLVRSSYNEQFF
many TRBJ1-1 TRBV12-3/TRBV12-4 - TGTGCCAGCAGTTTGGTACAGAGTGAAGCTTTCTTT CASSLVQSEAFF
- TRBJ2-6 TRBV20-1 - TGCAGTGCATTGGCCCGCTCTGGGGCCAACGTCCTGACTTTC CSALARSGANVLTF
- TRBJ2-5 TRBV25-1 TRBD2 TGTGCCAGCAGTGATTGGGCGGGAGTGGAGACCCAGTACTTC CASSDWAGVETQYF
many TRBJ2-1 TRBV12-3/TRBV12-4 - TGTGCCAGCAGTTGGTACAATGAGCAGTTCTTC CASSWYNEQFF
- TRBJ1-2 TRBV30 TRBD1 TGTGCCTGGAGTGGGACAGGGAAATTGAATGGCTACACCTTC CAWSGTGKLNGYTF
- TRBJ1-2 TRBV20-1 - TGCAGTGCTTACTCTACCGGGACCTTACACTATGGCTACACCTTC CSAYSTGTLHYGYTF
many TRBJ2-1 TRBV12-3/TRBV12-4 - TGTGCCAGCAGTTTAGCATCTCCAGAGCAGTTCTTC CASSLASPEQFF
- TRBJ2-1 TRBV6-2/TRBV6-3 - TGTGCCAGCAGCCGTGATGAGCAGTTCTTC CASSRDEQFF
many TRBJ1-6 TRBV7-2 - TGTGCCAGCAGCCTGAATTCACCCCTCCACTTT CASSLNSPLHF
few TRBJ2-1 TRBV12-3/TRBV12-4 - TGTGCCAGCAGTTTAGCGGGAAGGGGTGAGCAGTTCTTC CASSLAGRGEQFF
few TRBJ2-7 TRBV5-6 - TGTGCCAGCAGCCGACGACATGGGGGCGAGCAGTACTTC CASSRRHGGEQYF
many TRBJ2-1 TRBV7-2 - TGTGCCAGCAGCTCCGGACTGAGCTCCTACAATGAGCAGTTCTTC CASSSGLSSYNEQFF
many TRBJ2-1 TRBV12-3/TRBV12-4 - TGTGCCAGCACCCTCCCCGGGGATGAGCAGTTCTTC CASTLPGDEQFF
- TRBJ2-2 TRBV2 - TGTGCCAGCATGGGCTTTCGAAACACCGGGGAGCTGTTTTTT CASMGFRNTGELFF
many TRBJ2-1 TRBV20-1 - TGCAGTGCTAGAGCCAATACCTATGAGCAGTTCTTC CSARANTYEQFF
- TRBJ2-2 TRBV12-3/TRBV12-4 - TGTGCCAGCACCTTGGGTGTAGCGGTTAACACCGGGGAGCTGTTTTTT CASTLGVAVNTGELFF
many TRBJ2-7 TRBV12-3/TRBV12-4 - TGTGCCAGCAGCCCTCCTACCTACGAGCAGTACTTC CASSPPTYEQYF
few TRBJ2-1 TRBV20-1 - TGCAGTGCTAGATCCCGTCGGGAAGGAGCCTACAATGAGCAGTTCTTC CSARSRREGAYNEQFF
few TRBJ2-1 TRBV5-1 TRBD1 TGCGCCAGCAGCTCCGGGACAGGGGGAGATGAGCAGTTCTTC CASSSGTGGDEQFF
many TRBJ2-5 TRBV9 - TGTGCCAGCAGCGCCGGCGGTTGGGGCGAGACCCAGTACTTC CASSAGGWGETQYF
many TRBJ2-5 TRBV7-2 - TGCGCCAGCAGCTTGGTAGTACAAGAGACCCAGTACTTC CASSLVVQETQYF
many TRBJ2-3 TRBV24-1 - TGTGCCAGCCGACTGGCAGATACGCAGTATTTT CASRLADTQYF
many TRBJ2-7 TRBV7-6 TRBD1 TGTGCCAGCAGCTTACAGACAGGGACCTACGAGCAGTACTTC CASSLQTGTYEQYF
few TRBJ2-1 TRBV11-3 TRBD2 TGTGCCAGCAGGGCCGCTCCCGGGACTAGCGGGGGGAAAGGGGTCAATGAGCAGTTCTTC CASRAAPGTSGGKGVNEQFF
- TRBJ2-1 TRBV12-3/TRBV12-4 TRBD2 TGTGCCAGCAGTTTTTGGACTAGCGGATACTACAATGAGCAGTTCTTC CASSFWTSGYYNEQFF
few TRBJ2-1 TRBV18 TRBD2 TGTGCCAGCTCAGCCTCTAGCGGGCAGGGCAATGAGCAGTTCTTC CASSASSGQGNEQFF
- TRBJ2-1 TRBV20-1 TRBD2 TGCAGTGCTAGAGTCCTAGCGGGATACAATGAGCAGTTCTTC CSARVLAGYNEQFF
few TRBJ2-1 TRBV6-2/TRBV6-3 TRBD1 TGTGCCAGCAGTCTAGAAAGGGGACAGTCCTACAATGAGCAGTTCTTC CASSLERGQSYNEQFF
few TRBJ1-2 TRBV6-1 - TGTGCCAGCAGTAAGGGCCGGGACAAGGGCTATGGCTACACCTTC CASSKGRDKGYGYTF
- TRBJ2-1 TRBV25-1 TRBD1 TGTGCCAGCAGTGACAGGGGGTCGTTACGAGGTGAGCAGTTCTTC CASSDRGSLRGEQFF
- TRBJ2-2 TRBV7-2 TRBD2 TGTGCCAGCAGCTTAGGTGGCGGGAGGGACACCGGGGAGCTGTTTTTT CASSLGGGRDTGELFF
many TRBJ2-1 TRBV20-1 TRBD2 TGCAGTGCTAGAGGGAGCGGGAGGACCGTGAATGAGCAGTTCTTC CSARGSGRTVNEQFF